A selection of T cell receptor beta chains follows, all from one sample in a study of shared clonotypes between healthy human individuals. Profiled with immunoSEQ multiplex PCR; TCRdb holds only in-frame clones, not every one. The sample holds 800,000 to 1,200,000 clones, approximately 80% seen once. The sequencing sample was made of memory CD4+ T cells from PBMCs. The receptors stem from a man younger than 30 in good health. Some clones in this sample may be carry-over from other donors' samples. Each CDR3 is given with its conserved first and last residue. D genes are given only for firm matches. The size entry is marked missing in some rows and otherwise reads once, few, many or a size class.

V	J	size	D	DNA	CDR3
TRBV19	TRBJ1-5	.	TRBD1	TGTGCCAGTAGTCCCCGGGGGGACAGGGGCGGAAGCAATCAGCCCCAGCATTTT	CASSPRGDRGGSNQPQHF
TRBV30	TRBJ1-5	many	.	TGTGCCTGGAGGGACCCCAGACATAGCAATCAGCCCCAGCATTTT	CAWRDPRHSNQPQHF
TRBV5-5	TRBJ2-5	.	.	TGTGCCAGCAGCTTGGCCACGGGCACGGGTTTGGAGACCCAGTACTTC	CASSLATGTGLETQYF
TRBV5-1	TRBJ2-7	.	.	TGCGCCAGCAGCTTGGACCAGTCTTTCCTGGAGCAGTACTTC	CASSLDQSFLEQYF
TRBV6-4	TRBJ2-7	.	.	TGTGCCAGCAGGAACAATTGGCGGTCCTACGAGCAGTACTTC	CASRNNWRSYEQYF
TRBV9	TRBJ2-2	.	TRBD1	TGTGCCAGCAGCAAAGGGGGCGTAGGGATCGGGGAGCTGTTTTTT	CASSKGGVGIGELFF
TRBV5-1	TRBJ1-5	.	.	TGCGCCAGCAGCTTTTCGGGTCAGCCCCAGCATTTT	CASSFSGQPQHF
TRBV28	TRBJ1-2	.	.	TGTGCCAGCAGTTTCGGAAACTATGGCTACACCTTC	CASSFGNYGYTF
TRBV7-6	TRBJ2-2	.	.	TGTGCCAGCAGGGACAGCGGCACCGGGGAGCTGTTTTTT	CASRDSGTGELFF
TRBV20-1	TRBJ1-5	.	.	TGCAGTGCTGACAGGCTATCCTTTAAGCATTTT	CSADRLSFKHF
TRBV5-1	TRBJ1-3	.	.	TGCGCCAGCAGCACGGGACGGAGCTCTGGAAACACCATATATTTT	CASSTGRSSGNTIYF
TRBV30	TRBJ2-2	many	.	TGTGCCTGGAGTGTAATTTCCGACGGGGAGCTGTTTTTT	CAWSVISDGELFF
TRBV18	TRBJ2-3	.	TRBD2	TGTGCCAGCTCACCAGCTAGCGGGAGTCCCGATACGCAGTATTTT	CASSPASGSPDTQYF
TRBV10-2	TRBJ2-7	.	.	TGCGCCAGCATAGGGGCCTACGAGCAGTACTTC	CASIGAYEQYF
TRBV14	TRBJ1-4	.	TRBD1	TGTGCCAGCAGCCCAGGGGACAGATTAAATGAAAAACTGTTTTTT	CASSPGDRLNEKLFF
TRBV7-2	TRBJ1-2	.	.	TGTGCCAGCAGCTTAGACTCCAGCTATGGCTACACCTTC	CASSLDSSYGYTF
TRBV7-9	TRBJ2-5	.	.	TGTGCCAGCAGCGCGCCTTACGGGACCCAGTACTTC	CASSAPYGTQYF
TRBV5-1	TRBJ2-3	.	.	TGCGCCAGCAGCTTGGTTCCAGCGGGTTCATCAGATACGCAGTATTTT	CASSLVPAGSSDTQYF
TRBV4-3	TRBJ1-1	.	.	TGCGCCAGCAGCCAGGTACAAGGGGTATCCACTGAAGCTTTCTTT	CASSQVQGVSTEAFF
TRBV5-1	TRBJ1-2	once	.	TGCGCCAGCAGCACCATGGGGAGTAACTATGGCTACACCTTC	CASSTMGSNYGYTF
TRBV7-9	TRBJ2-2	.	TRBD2	TGTGCCAGCAGCTTAACATTACTAGCGGGAGACACCGGGGAGCTGTTTTTT	CASSLTLLAGDTGELFF
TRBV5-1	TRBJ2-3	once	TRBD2	TGCGCCAGCAGCCCAGCCCTACTAGCGGGAGGGCCCTCAGATACGCAGTATTTT	CASSPALLAGGPSDTQYF
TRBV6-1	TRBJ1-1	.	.	TGTGCCAGCAGTCGACCGGACAGGAACACTGAAGCTTTCTTT	CASSRPDRNTEAFF
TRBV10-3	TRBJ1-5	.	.	TGTGCCATCAGTGAGTCTGGCGCTCAGCCCCAGCATTTT	CAISESGAQPQHF
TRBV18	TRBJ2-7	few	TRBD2	TGTGCCAGCTCACCATTGGGACTAGCGGGAGACGAGCAGTACTTC	CASSPLGLAGDEQYF
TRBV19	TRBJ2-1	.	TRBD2	TGTGCCAGTAGTATCCGGGGTAGCGGGAGGCCCTACAATGAGCAGTTCTTC	CASSIRGSGRPYNEQFF
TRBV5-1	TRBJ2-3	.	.	TGCGCCAGCAGCTTGTTTGGGGCTGGGGCAGATACGCAGTATTTT	CASSLFGAGADTQYF
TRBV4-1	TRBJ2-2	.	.	TGCGCCAGCAGCCAAGTGGGTTTGTCCGGGGAGCTGTTTTTT	CASSQVGLSGELFF
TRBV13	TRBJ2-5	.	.	TGTGCCAGCAGCGTGGACGTTCAAGAGACCCAGTACTTC	CASSVDVQETQYF
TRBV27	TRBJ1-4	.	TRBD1	TGTGCCAGCAGACGACAGGGAACTAATGAAAAACTGTTTTTT	CASRRQGTNEKLFF
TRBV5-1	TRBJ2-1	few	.	TGCGCCAGCAGCTTGGTCCTTCCTGGCTACAATGAGCAGTTCTTC	CASSLVLPGYNEQFF
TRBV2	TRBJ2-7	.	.	TGTGCCAGCAGTGCGGCGGGGGCCCATTTTCCCGAGCAGTACTTC	CASSAAGAHFPEQYF
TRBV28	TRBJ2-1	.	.	TGTGCCAGCAGTCCCGGGGGCAGGGTCTACAATGAGCAGTTCTTC	CASSPGGRVYNEQFF
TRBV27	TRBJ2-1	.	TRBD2	TGTGCCAGCAGTTTTTTGGCGGGAGTCCCCCACAATGAGCAGTTCTTC	CASSFLAGVPHNEQFF
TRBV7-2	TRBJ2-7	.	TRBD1	TGTGCCAGCAGCTTCGGACAGGGGCGAACCTACGAGCAGTACTTC	CASSFGQGRTYEQYF
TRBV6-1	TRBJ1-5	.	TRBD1	TGTGCCAGCAGCGGAACAGGGGGATTGGGGCAGCCCCAGCATTTT	CASSGTGGLGQPQHF
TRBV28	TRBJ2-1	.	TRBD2	TGTGCCAGCAAGGTAGCGGGAGGGCCAAGTGAGCAGTTCTTC	CASKVAGGPSEQFF
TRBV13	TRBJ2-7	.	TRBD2	TGTGCCAGCAGGCCGGGGGGGACACGGAGTCCCTACGAGCAGTACTTC	CASRPGGTRSPYEQYF
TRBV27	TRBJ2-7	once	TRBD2	TGTGCCAGCGGGACTAGCGGGAGGTTCGAGCAGTACTTC	CASGTSGRFEQYF
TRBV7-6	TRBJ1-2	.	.	TGTGCCAGCAGCCCCAAACAGAACTATGGCTACACCTTC	CASSPKQNYGYTF